Listed here are 12 T cell receptor beta chains from one sample, sequenced in a study of Tregs in tolerant kidney transplant recipients. TCRdb's copy holds only in-frame clones and misses some; the assay was immunoSEQ multiplex PCR. The data contain around 70,000 clones, roughly 92% of them seen just once; the ten biggest clones take up 9.5% to 13%. This sample comprised CD8+ T cells from blood, obtained before the transplant. The receptors originated from a human donor who received a combined kidney and bone marrow transplant.

This chain links TRBV4-2 with TRBJ2-7; the match to TRBD2 covers 13 bases. Germline V lookup: CDR1 LGHNA, CDR2 YNFKEQ. Trimming took 0 bases from V and 3 from J; bases not matched to a gene: 5. The CDR3 runs to 17 residues. This chain's CDR3 is CASSQDPGTSGNYEQYF. DNA for the CDR3: TGTGCCAGCAGCCAAGATCCTGGGACTAGCGGGAACTACGAGCAGTACTTC.

Sample share makes this clone medium-sized. The V and J genes are TRBV28 and TRBJ2-3; D gene unclear. The length of the CDR3 is 14 residues. Trimming shortened V by 3 bases and J by 0 bases, and 7 bases separated the two germline ends. The V gene's germline CDR1 is MDHEN and CDR2 SYDVKM. The CDR3 loop reads CASSLAGSTDTQYF. CDR3 in DNA: TGTGCCAGCAGTTTGGCAGGAAGCACAGATACGCAGTATTTT.

The gene calls are TRBV7-9 and TRBJ1-4, with D unclear. The germline V gene encodes CDR1 SEHNR and CDR2 FQNEAQ (reference sequence). There are 16 residues in the CDR3. The ends were cut back, 4 bases at V and 5 bases at J, with 17 bases in the middle. CDR3 in amino acids: CASSSTRSPLNEKLFF. CDR3 coding DNA: TGTGCCAGCAGCTCGACCAGGTCCCCCCTGAATGAAAAACTGTTTTTT.

The CDR3 coding sequence is TGTGCCAGCAGTTTATCCGGCGGGGGGGCCTTCAATGAGCAGTTCTTC. Amino acid sequence: CASSLSGGGAFNEQFF. J is TRBJ2-1 and V is TRBV27; 9 bases agree with TRBD2. J was trimmed by 6 bases and V by 0 bases; bases with no gene match: 6. CDR1 and CDR2 from the germline V gene are MNHEY and SMNVEV (reference sequence). The CDR3 spans 16 residues.

This clone was seen once. This rearrangement joins TRBV7-9 to TRBJ2-1, with D possibly TRBD2 on 6 matching bases. This CDR3 spans 13 amino acids. The germline V and J ends were trimmed by 3 bases and 6 bases, with 9 bases remaining between them. The germline V gene encodes CDR1 SEHNR and CDR2 FQNEAQ (reference sequence). The CDR3 here is CASSFGGGNEQFF. The DNA for the CDR3 is TGTGCCAGCAGCTTCGGGGGAGGCAATGAGCAGTTCTTC. The complete variable domain, with remaining parts taken from reference TRBV7-9 and TRBJ2-1, reads DTGVSQNPRHKITKRGQNVTFRCDPISEHNRLYWYRQTLGQGPEFLTYFQNEAQLEKSRLLSDRFSAERPKGSFSTLEIQRTEQGDSAMYLCASSFGGGNEQFFGPGTRLTVL.

V usage is TRBV19 and J usage is TRBJ2-1; unclear D gene. V dropped 2 bases and J dropped 5 bases, with 7 bases sitting between them. The CDR3 is 13 residues long. In germline, CDR1 is LNHDA, CDR2 SQIVND (reference sequence). The CDR3 protein is CASSIQVNNEQFF. DNA for the CDR3: TGTGCCAGTAGTATACAGGTGAACAATGAGCAGTTCTTC.

The chain recombines TRBV19 with TRBJ2-1; tentatively, D is TRBD1 (6 bases). The germline gives CDR1 LNHDA, CDR2 SQIVND (reference sequence). The germline V and J ends were trimmed by 1 base and 2 bases, with 12 bases remaining between them. The CDR3 consists of 16 residues. The CDR3 DNA follows: TGTGCCAGTAGTATAGTCCCAGGGGATGCCTACAATGAGCAGTTCTTC. This gives the protein CASSIVPGDAYNEQFF.

This rearrangement joins TRBV7-9 to TRBJ1-3, with unresolved D. CDR3 length: 18 residues. CDR1 is SEHNR and CDR2 is FQNEAQ in the germline V gene (reference sequence). With 1 base removed from V and 0 bases from J, the gap between germline ends came to 16 bases. For the CDR3, the DNA is TGTGCCAGCAGCTTAGACGGGGTACAACCACTCTCTGGAAACACCATATATTTT. As protein: CASSLDGVQPLSGNTIYF.

The rearrangement joins TRBV9 to TRBJ2-7, with a possible D match to TRBD2 (5 bases). Germline CDR1 reads SGDLS; CDR2 reads YYNGEE. CDR3 length: 13 residues. Trimming shortened V by 3 bases and J by 6 bases, and 13 bases separated the two germline ends. CDR3 protein: CASSAPGSLEQYF. In nucleotides, the CDR3 is TGTGCCAGCAGCGCTCCGGGGTCTCTCGAGCAGTACTTC.

The chain recombines TRBV7-9 with TRBJ2-5, with 8 bases fitting TRBD2. V lost 7 bases and J lost 2; bases outside the gene matches: 3. Germline V gene data show CDR1 as SEHNR and CDR2 as FQNEAQ (reference sequence). This CDR3 has 13 residues. The CDR3 nucleotides read TGTGCCAGCATTCGGGGGGGGCAAGAGACCCAGTACTTC. It yields the protein CASIRGGQETQYF.

CDR3 bases: TGTGCCAGCAGCCAGGGGCCGGGGAACGAGCAGTACTTC. It translates to CASSQGPGNEQYF. The V and J genes are TRBV9 and TRBJ2-7, with TRBD1 as a possible D gene (6 bases). Deletions cut 4 bases from V and 5 bases from J, with 13 bases between. CDR3 length: 13 amino acids. Germline values: CDR1 SGDLS, CDR2 YYNGEE. Drawing the rest from reference TRBV9 and TRBJ2-7, the complete variable domain is DSGVTQTPKHLITATGQRVTLRCSPRSGDLSVYWYQQSLDQGLQFLIQYYNGEERAKGNILERFSAQQFPDLHSELNLSSLELGDSALYFCASSQGPGNEQYFGPGTRLTVT.

This clone came up a few times. The chain couples TRBV7-8 to TRBJ2-7, with D perhaps matching TRBD1 (5 bases). This CDR3 spans 15 amino acids. Germline-derived CDR1 and CDR2 are SGHVS and FQNEAQ. Trimming left V 2 bases short and J 0 bases short, with 11 bases between. Written as DNA, the CDR3 is TGTGCCAGCAGCTTATCGACAGAAAGCTCCTACGAGCAGTACTTC. Protein sequence: CASSLSTESSYEQYF.